This T cell receptor beta chain was identified in a study of immune evolution from preneoplasia to lung adenocarcinoma. Overall study: HLA loss of heterozygosity: about 7% AIS, over 12% MIA, around 33% ADC, none AAH.

Each case's diagnosis was confirmed by two pathologists on H&E. The CDR3 length is 14 residues. CDR1 is SGHRS, CDR2 YFSETQ, per germline. V lost 3 bases to trimming and J lost 6 bases; unmatched junction nucleotides: 3. Some clones are missing from TCRdb's copy, which holds only in-frame ones; the method was immunoSEQ multiplex PCR. Of over 6,000 clones in the sample, around 82% were seen once. Sequenced material: FFPE minimally invasive lung adenocarcinoma tissue. This clonotype was obtained from an elderly person with lung adenocarcinoma. V gene TRBV5-1 combines with J gene TRBJ1-2, with 12 nucleotides matching TRBD1. As DNA, the CDR3 is TGCGCCAGCAGCTATGGGACAGGGGGCAATGGCTACACCTTC. Protein sequence: CASSYGTGGNGYTF.